This entry lists 27 T cell receptor beta chains sequenced from one sample in a study of CD8 T cells in Susac syndrome. 0.5 to 1 ug RNA was reverse transcribed with random hexamers. TCRdb redid the calling of the immunoSEQ multiplex PCR reads with MiXCR, one entry per CDR3 protein. The sample holds 190,000 or so distinct CDR3 sequences, nearly 95% seen once. Source material: CD4+ T cells from PBMCs. The receptor set was obtained from a human donor with multiple sclerosis.

CDR3 residues: CSGSGNSYNEQFF. CDR3 nucleotide sequence: TGCAGCGGCTCGGGGAACTCCTACAATGAGCAGTTCTTC. The V call is TRBV29-1, the J call TRBJ2-1, with D perhaps matching TRBD2 (5 bases). Germline loops: CDR1 SQVTM, CDR2 ANQGSEA. The V end was cut by 7 bases, the J end by 0 bases, with 10 bases between. This CDR3 contains 13 residues.

The V gene is TRBV7-2, the J gene TRBJ2-1, with 15 bases lining up with TRBD2. The CDR3 runs to 18 residues. Germline CDR1 and CDR2: SGHTA and FQGNSA. J gave up 7 bases and V 3 bases, and 10 bases lay outside the gene matches. The CDR3 reads CASSFSGTSGGSGNEQFF. In DNA form, the CDR3 reads TGTGCCAGCAGCTTCTCCGGGACTAGCGGGGGGAGTGGAAATGAGCAGTTCTTC.

The rearrangement joins TRBV18 to TRBJ2-5; D uncertain. The CDR3 is 13 residues long. The V end lost 3 bases, the J end lost 5 bases, and 10 bases lay between the germline ends. Germline V gene data show CDR1 as KGHSH and CDR2 as LQKENI. CDR3 nucleotides: TGTGCCAGCTCACCCCAGGCCGGGGAGACCCAGTACTTC. Protein: CASSPQAGETQYF.

The chain couples TRBV10-3 to TRBJ2-7, with 11 bases matching TRBD1. CDR1 and CDR2 from the germline V gene are ENHRY and SYGVKD. With V trimmed by 7 bases and J by 2 bases, 1 base remained unmatched. The CDR3 spans 13 residues. This CDR3 reads CAIKGQGAYEQYF. In DNA form, the CDR3 reads TGTGCCATCAAGGGACAGGGGGCCTACGAGCAGTACTTC.

The chain has TRBV5-1 and TRBJ2-1, with D maybe TRBD2 (6 bases). The CDR3 loop spans 16 amino acids. Germline CDR1 and CDR2: SGHRS and YFSETQ. Trimming cost V 7 bases and J 0 bases, with 17 bases left between them. In DNA, the CDR3 is TGCGCCAGCGAGATCGGGACTGCTTTCTCCTACAATGAGCAGTTCTTC. Translated: CASEIGTAFSYNEQFF.

The CDR3: CASSPPAPGTEAFF. DNA for the CDR3: TGTGCCAGCAGCCCCCCGGCACCCGGAACTGAAGCTTTCTTT. The rearrangement links TRBV7-9 to TRBJ1-1; no reliable D call. Germline assignment: CDR1 SEHNR and CDR2 FQNEAQ (reference sequence). V shed 5 bases and J shed 5 bases, with 15 bases lying between them. CDR3 size: 14 residues.

V and J are TRBV19 and TRBJ2-4; D might be TRBD1 or TRBD2, each matching 5 bases. Germline V lookup: CDR1 LNHDA, CDR2 SQIVND (reference sequence). The CDR3 totals 19 residues. Trimming shortened V by 1 base and J by 1 base, and 20 bases separated the two germline ends. The CDR3 sequence: CASSIVTGWGDGAKNIQYF. DNA of the CDR3: TGTGCCAGTAGTATAGTAACAGGTTGGGGAGATGGGGCCAAAAACATTCAGTACTTC.

The gene calls are TRBV7-6 and TRBJ2-7; a weak D match, TRBD1 (5 bases). The CDR3 length is 14 residues. Germline values: CDR1 SGHVS, CDR2 FNYEAQ. Trimming stripped 1 base from V and 6 bases from J, with 13 bases between. The CDR3, as DNA: TGTGCCAGCAGCTTAGGGGCCCAGGGTTCCGAGCAGTACTTC. As protein: CASSLGAQGSEQYF.

The chain uses TRBV29-1 and TRBJ2-1, with 9 bases fitting TRBD2. This CDR3 spans 14 amino acids. Germline V gene sequence: CDR1 SQVTM, CDR2 ANQGSEA. Trimming removed 7 bases from V and 0 bases from J; junction bases left unmatched: 4. The CDR3 DNA reads as TGCAGCGCCGTACTAGCGGGCTCCTACAATGAGCAGTTCTTC. Protein: CSAVLAGSYNEQFF.

In its sample, this clonotype was seen once. The chain combines TRBV20-1 with TRBJ2-2; TRBD2 is a possible D gene (5 bases). CDR3 length: 14 residues. Trimming stripped 1 base from V and 5 bases from J, with 11 bases between. Germline V lookup: CDR1 DFQATT, CDR2 SNEGSKA (reference sequence). The CDR3 DNA reads as TGCAGTGCTAGAGTCCCGGGATTAACCGGGGAGCTGTTTTTT. Translated, it gives CSARVPGLTGELFF.

This sequence joins TRBV4-1 and TRBJ1-2; a possible D gene is TRBD1 (5 bases). This CDR3 spans 15 amino acids. From germline, CDR1 is MGHRA and CDR2 YSYEKL. V was trimmed by 0 bases and J by 4 bases, leaving 12 bases between them. CDR3 DNA: TGCGCCAGCAGCCAAGATCGTTCGGGGGTCTATGGCTACACCTTC. Its translation: CASSQDRSGVYGYTF.

The chain uses TRBV30 and TRBJ1-1; D unresolved. Germline V gene sequence: CDR1 GTSNPN, CDR2 SVGIG (reference sequence). The V end was cut by 0 bases, the J end by 3 bases, with 8 bases between. The CDR3 is 13 amino acids. The CDR3 sequence: CAWSVTAYTEAFF. The CDR3 nucleotides read TGTGCCTGGAGTGTAACCGCTTACACTGAAGCTTTCTTT.

The CDR3 nucleotides read TGTGCCACCAGGGGGGGGCGTTCTGACGAGCAGTACTTC. Protein product: CATRGGRSDEQYF. The chain has TRBV24-1 and TRBJ2-7; tentatively, D is TRBD2 (7 bases). This CDR3 contains 13 residues. Deletions cut 7 bases from V and 5 bases from J, with 14 bases between. Germline V lookup: CDR1 KGHDR, CDR2 SFDVKD.

The chain uses TRBV5-1 and TRBJ2-7, with D perhaps matching TRBD1 (6 bases). V was cut by 0 bases and J by 4 bases, with 14 bases left in between. From germline, CDR1 is SGHRS and CDR2 YFSETQ. This CDR3 spans 15 amino acids. Here the CDR3 reads CASSLDLTGSYEQYF. In nucleotides, the CDR3 is TGCGCCAGCAGCTTGGATTTAACAGGGTCGTACGAGCAGTACTTC.

The chain recombines TRBV9 with TRBJ2-2, with 8 bases that match TRBD2. After removal of 4 bases from V and 4 bases from J, the junction contained 3 bases not matched to a gene. The germline V gene encodes CDR1 SGDLS and CDR2 YYNGEE. This CDR3 has 14 residues. CDR3 sequence (DNA): TGTGCCAGCAGCACGGGAGGGATCACCGGGGAGCTGTTTTTT. Protein sequence: CASSTGGITGELFF.

This rearrangement joins TRBV2 to TRBJ1-2, with D unresolved. V lost 4 bases and J 2 bases, leaving 8 bases between the germline ends. This CDR3 spans 13 amino acids. CDR1 is SNHLY and CDR2 is FYNNEI in the germline V gene. The CDR3 nucleotides read TGTGCCAGCAGTGGAGGCAACAACTATGGCTACACCTTC. This translates into CASSGGNNYGYTF. Full variable domain (outside the CDR3, taken from reference TRBV2 and TRBJ1-2): EPEVTQTPSHQVTQMGQEVILRCVPISNHLYFYWYRQILGQKVEFLVSFYNNEISEKSEIFDDQFSVERPDGSNFTLKIRSTKLEDSAMYFCASSGGNNYGYTFGSGTRLTVV.

The CDR3 here is CAWSVGGGRETQYF. The CDR3 nucleotides are TGTGCCTGGAGTGTAGGGGGGGGCCGAGAGACCCAGTACTTC. The chain has TRBV30 and TRBJ2-5; TRBD2 might be the D (7 bases). V shed 0 bases and J shed 4 bases, with 12 bases lying between them. The CDR3 runs 14 residues. Germline CDR1 GTSNPN, CDR2 SVGIG (reference sequence).

The chain carries TRBV15 and TRBJ1-6; 8 positions agree with TRBD1. J lost 10 bases, V lost 3 bases, and 8 bases had no gene match. Germline values: CDR1 LNHNV, CDR2 YYDKDF (reference sequence). The CDR3 has 15 residues. CDR3 in amino acids: CATSSGGRGLSPLHF. In DNA, the CDR3 is TGTGCCACCAGCAGCGGTGGCAGGGGGCTATCACCCCTCCACTTT.

In its sample, this clonotype was seen once. CDR3 coding DNA: TGTGCCAGCAGCTTAGTAGCGGGAGGAGATGAGACCCAGTACTTC. This gives the protein CASSLVAGGDETQYF. This chain uses TRBV7-9 with TRBJ2-5; TRBD2 matches at 10 bases. The CDR3 consists of 15 residues. CDR1 is SEHNR, CDR2 FQNEAQ, per germline (reference sequence). With 1 base clipped from V and 5 bases from J, the junction kept 4 bases outside the gene matches.

The chain joins TRBV30 to TRBJ2-3; the D gene is possibly TRBD1 (6 bases). The ends were cut back, 0 bases at V and 10 bases at J, with 8 bases in the middle. CDR1 is GTSNPN and CDR2 is SVGIG in the germline V gene (reference sequence). The CDR3 consists of 11 residues. The CDR3 region has the DNA TGTGCCTGGAGTGTGGGGGCCTCGCAGTATTTT. Residues: CAWSVGASQYF.

The V call is TRBV3-1, the J call TRBJ1-2; weak D call: TRBD1 (5 bases). The ends were cut back, 5 bases at V and 9 bases at J, with 16 bases in the middle. CDR1 and CDR2 from the germline V gene are LGHDT and YNNKEL (reference sequence). The CDR3 sequence is 13 residues long. This chain's CDR3 is CASSGTGGRSYTF. Written as DNA, the CDR3 is TGTGCCAGCAGCGGAACAGGTGGCAGGAGCTACACCTTC.

The V call is TRBV20-1, the J call TRBJ1-1, with a weak D call TRBD1 (6 bases). The V gene's germline CDR1 is DFQATT and CDR2 SNEGSKA (reference sequence). The CDR3 consists of 11 residues. Trimming stripped 6 bases from V and 12 bases from J, with 17 bases between. The CDR3 coding sequence is TGCAGTGCCCAACAGGGATTTCGGACTTTCTTT. Translation gives CSAQQGFRTFF.

This rearrangement joins TRBV25-1 to TRBJ2-7, with 10 bases that match TRBD1. J lost 6 bases, V lost 8 bases, and 7 bases had no gene match. In germline, CDR1 is MGHDK, CDR2 SYGVNS. The CDR3 consists of 13 residues. The CDR3 coding sequence is TGTGCCAGCTCCAGACAGGGGGCCGCCGAGCAGTACTTC. It translates to CASSRQGAAEQYF.

The J gene is TRBJ1-1, the V gene TRBV18; D is unresolved. This CDR3 contains 12 residues. Trimming took 8 bases from V and 1 from J, leaving 8 bases between them. Germline CDR1 is KGHSH and CDR2 is LQKENI. The CDR3 reads CASLESNTEAFF. As DNA, the CDR3 is TGTGCCAGCCTTGAGTCGAACACTGAAGCTTTCTTT.

The genes are TRBV12-3 or TRBV12-4 and TRBJ2-1; 9 bases map to TRBD2. V was clipped by 3 bases and J by 8 bases; unmatched bases: 2. The CDR3 covers 13 residues. In DNA, the CDR3 is TGTGCCAGCAGTTTGCGGGAGGGAGATGAGCAGTTCTTC. Protein product: CASSLREGDEQFF.

This chain uses TRBV18 with TRBJ2-7; D ambiguous. V dropped 3 bases and J dropped 7 bases, with 13 bases sitting between them. Germline CDR1 reads KGHSH; CDR2 reads LQKENI. This CDR3 spans 13 amino acids. CDR3 amino acids: CASSPSPQPEQYF. CDR3 nucleotide sequence: TGTGCCAGCTCACCCAGTCCCCAGCCAGAGCAGTACTTC.

The chain uses TRBV7-3 and TRBJ2-1; 8 nucleotides line up with TRBD2. This CDR3 is built from 15 residues. Germline-derived CDR1 and CDR2 are SGHTA and FQGTGA. J lost 4 bases, V lost 5 bases, and 7 bases had no gene match. The CDR3 protein is CASSRIGGGYNEQFF. CDR3 in DNA: TGTGCCAGCAGCCGCATCGGCGGGGGGTACAATGAGCAGTTCTTC.